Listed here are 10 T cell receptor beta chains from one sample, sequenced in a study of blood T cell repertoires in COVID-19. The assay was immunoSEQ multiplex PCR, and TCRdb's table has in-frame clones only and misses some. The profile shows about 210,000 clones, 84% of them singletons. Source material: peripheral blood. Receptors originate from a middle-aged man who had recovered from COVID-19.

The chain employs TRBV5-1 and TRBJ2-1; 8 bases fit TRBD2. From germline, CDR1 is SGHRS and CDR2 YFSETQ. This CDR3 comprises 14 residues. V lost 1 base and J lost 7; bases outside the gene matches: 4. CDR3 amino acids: CASSLTGGGNEQFF. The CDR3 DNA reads TGCGCCAGCAGCTTGACGGGAGGGGGGAATGAGCAGTTCTTC.

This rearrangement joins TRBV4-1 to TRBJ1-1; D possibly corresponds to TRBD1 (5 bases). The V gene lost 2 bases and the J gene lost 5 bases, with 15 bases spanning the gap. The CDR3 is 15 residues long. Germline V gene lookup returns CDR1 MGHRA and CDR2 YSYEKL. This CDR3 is CASSQSGLRRTEAFF. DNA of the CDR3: TGCGCCAGCAGCCAATCGGGACTTCGGAGGACTGAAGCTTTCTTT.

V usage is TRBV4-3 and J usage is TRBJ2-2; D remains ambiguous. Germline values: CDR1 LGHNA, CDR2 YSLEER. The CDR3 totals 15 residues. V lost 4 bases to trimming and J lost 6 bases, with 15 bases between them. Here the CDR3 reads CASSPYTKEPGELFF. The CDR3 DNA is TGCGCCAGCAGCCCATACACCAAGGAGCCCGGGGAGCTGTTTTTT.

CDR3 DNA: TGTGCCAGCAGTTACGTTGCCACAGACGAGCAGTACTTC. It yields the protein CASSYVATDEQYF. The chain links TRBV6-2 or TRBV6-3 to TRBJ2-7, with no clear D. CDR3 length: 13 amino acids. Trimming shortened V by 2 bases and J by 5 bases, and 10 bases separated the two germline ends. CDR1 and CDR2 from the germline V gene are MNHEY and SVGEGT.

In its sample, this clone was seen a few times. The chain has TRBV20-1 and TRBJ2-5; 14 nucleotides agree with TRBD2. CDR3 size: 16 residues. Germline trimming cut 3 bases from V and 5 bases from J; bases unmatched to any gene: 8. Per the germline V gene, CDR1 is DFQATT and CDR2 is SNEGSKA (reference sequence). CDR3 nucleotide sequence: TGCAGTGCTAGTTCGACTAGCGGGAGGGCCTTGGAGACCCAGTACTTC. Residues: CSASSTSGRALETQYF.

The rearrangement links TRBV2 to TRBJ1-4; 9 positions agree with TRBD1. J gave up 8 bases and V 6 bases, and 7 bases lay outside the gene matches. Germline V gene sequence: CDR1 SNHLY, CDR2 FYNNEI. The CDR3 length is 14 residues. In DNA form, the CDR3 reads TGTGCCAGCAGCGGGACAGGGAGTGACGAAAAACTGTTTTTT. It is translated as CASSGTGSDEKLFF.

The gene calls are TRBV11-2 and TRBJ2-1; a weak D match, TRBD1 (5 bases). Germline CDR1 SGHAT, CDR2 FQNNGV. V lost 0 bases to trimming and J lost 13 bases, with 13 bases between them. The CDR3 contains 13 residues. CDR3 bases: TGTGCCAGCAGCTTAGATCCCGCAGGGCGTCAGTTCTTC. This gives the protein CASSLDPAGRQFF.

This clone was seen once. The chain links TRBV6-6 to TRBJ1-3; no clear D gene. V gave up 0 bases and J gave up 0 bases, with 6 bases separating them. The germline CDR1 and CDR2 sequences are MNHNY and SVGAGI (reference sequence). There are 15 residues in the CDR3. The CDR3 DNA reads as TGTGCCAGCAGTTACTCGGGGAGCTCTGGAAACACCATATATTTT. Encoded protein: CASSYSGSSGNTIYF.

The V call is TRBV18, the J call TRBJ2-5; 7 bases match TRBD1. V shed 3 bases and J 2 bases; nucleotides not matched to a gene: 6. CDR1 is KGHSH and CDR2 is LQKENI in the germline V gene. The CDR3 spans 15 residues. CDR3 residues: CASSPLDRAQETQYF. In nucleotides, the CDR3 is TGTGCCAGCTCACCCCTTGACAGGGCTCAAGAGACCCAGTACTTC.

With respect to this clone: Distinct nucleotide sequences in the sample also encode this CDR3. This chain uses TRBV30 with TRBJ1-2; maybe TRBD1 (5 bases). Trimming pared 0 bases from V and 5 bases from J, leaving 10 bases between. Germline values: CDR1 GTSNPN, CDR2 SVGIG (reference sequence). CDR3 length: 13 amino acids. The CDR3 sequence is CAWSVGAGYGYTF. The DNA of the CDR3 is TGTGCCTGGAGTGTAGGGGCCGGGTATGGCTACACCTTC.